Listed here are 13 T cell receptor beta chains from one sample, sequenced in a study of blood T cell repertoires in COVID-19. TCRdb's table, derived via immunoSEQ multiplex PCR, lists solely in-frame clones and lacks some. The sample comprises around 200,000 clones, approximately 78% of which are singletons, and about a tenth rests with the top ten. Sequences were obtained from PBMCs or T cells enriched from blood (not recorded which). The receptors were gathered from a man aged 35 to 55 who had recovered from COVID-19.

This chain joins TRBV4-1 and TRBJ2-3; possible D gene TRBD2, 6 bases. The CDR3 is 16 residues long. V was pared by 0 bases and J by 0 bases, with 10 bases between. Germline V lookup: CDR1 MGHRA, CDR2 YSYEKL. In DNA, the CDR3 is TGCGCCAGCAGCCAAGAAGGTAGCGGCAGCACAGATACGCAGTATTTT. Translated: CASSQEGSGSTDTQYF.

The CDR3: CAWKAGGPSEQFF. CDR3 nucleotides: TGTGCCTGGAAGGCGGGGGGGCCCTCGGAGCAGTTCTTC. The chain joins TRBV30 to TRBJ2-1; TRBD2 aligns across 9 bases. The germline V gene has CDR1 GTSNPN and CDR2 SVGIG (reference sequence). Trimming cost V 4 bases and J 10 bases; bases outside gene matches: 8. The CDR3 covers 13 residues. Together with reference TRBV30 and TRBJ2-1, the CDR3 gives the full variable domain: SQTIHQWPATLVQPVGSPLSLECTVEGTSNPNLYWYRQAAGRGLQLLFYSVGIGQISSEVPQNLSASRPQDRQFILSSKKLLLSDSGFYLCAWKAGGPSEQFFGPGTRLTVL.

This clone occurred a few times. The chain links TRBV2 to TRBJ2-5; D is unresolved. Germline V CDR1 and CDR2: SNHLY, FYNNEI. V was shortened by 2 bases and J by 4 bases, with 2 bases between the two germline ends. CDR3 length: 11 amino acids. CDR3 bases: TGTGCCAGCAGTGAACGAGAGACCCAGTACTTC. Its protein product is CASSERETQYF.

The chain joins TRBV2 to TRBJ1-2; TRBD1 aligns across 7 bases. The CDR3 spans 13 residues. The V gene end was trimmed by 4 bases and the J gene end by 2 bases; junction bases not matched to a gene: 1. Germline V lookup: CDR1 SNHLY, CDR2 FYNNEI. The CDR3 DNA follows: TGTGCCAGCAGTGTACAGGGGAACTATGGCTACACCTTC. Translation: CASSVQGNYGYTF. The variable domain in full, with the rest retrieved from reference TRBV2 and TRBJ1-2, is EPEVTQTPSHQVTQMGQEVILRCVPISNHLYFYWYRQILGQKVEFLVSFYNNEISEKSEIFDDQFSVERPDGSNFTLKIRSTKLEDSAMYFCASSVQGNYGYTFGSGTRLTVV.

V usage is TRBV18 and J usage is TRBJ1-6, with D uncertain. V lost 8 bases and J 0 bases, leaving 5 bases between the germline ends. Looked up from germline, CDR1 is KGHSH and CDR2 is LQKENI. The CDR3 consists of 13 residues. The DNA for the CDR3 is TGTGCCAGCACCAGCTCCTATAATTCACCCCTCCACTTT. It yields the protein CASTSSYNSPLHF.

This clone came up a few times. This chain uses TRBV24-1 with TRBJ2-5; 8 bases align to TRBD2. Germline values: CDR1 KGHDR, CDR2 SFDVKD. The CDR3 is 17 residues long. J lost 3 bases, V lost 7 bases, and 15 bases had no gene match. CDR3 sequence: CATRSGGLHPAEETQYF. As DNA, the CDR3 is TGTGCCACCAGAAGCGGGGGACTCCACCCGGCCGAAGAGACCCAGTACTTC.

As DNA, the CDR3 is TGTGCCAGCAGCCGCCAGACAGGGGGCTGGGAAAAACTGTTTTTT. Encoded protein: CASSRQTGGWEKLFF. The chain couples TRBV11-2 to TRBJ1-4; 10 bases are a match to TRBD1. Per the germline V gene, CDR1 is SGHAT and CDR2 is FQNNGV. CDR3 length: 15 amino acids. V lost 5 bases to trimming and J lost 8 bases; unmatched junction nucleotides: 8.

This clone has only one observation. The chain links TRBV30 to TRBJ2-5; 7 nucleotides match TRBD1. Germline V gene lookup returns CDR1 GTSNPN and CDR2 SVGIG (reference sequence). CDR3 length: 14 residues. The trim removed 8 bases at V and 5 bases at J, leaving 14 bases unmatched. The CDR3 region is CAGEGGQIGETQYF. As DNA, the CDR3 is TGTGCCGGCGAAGGGGGCCAAATCGGGGAGACCCAGTACTTC.

The V gene is TRBV18, the J gene TRBJ1-2; TRBD1 aligns across 7 bases. V shed 0 bases, J shed 6 bases, and the junction held 7 bases outside the gene matches. Germline V gives CDR1 KGHSH, CDR2 LQKENI. There are 15 residues in the CDR3. The DNA for the CDR3 is TGTGCCAGCTCACCACCGAAGGGGGCGCCTAATGGCTACACCTTC. It codes for CASSPPKGAPNGYTF.

This clone was seen once. The chain has TRBV18 and TRBJ2-7, with 9 positions matching TRBD2. Trimming removed 2 bases from V and 9 bases from J; junction bases left unmatched: 11. Germline V gene data show CDR1 as KGHSH and CDR2 as LQKENI. The CDR3 covers 15 residues. CDR3 amino acids: CASSPRASGVRRQYF. Written as DNA, the CDR3 is TGTGCCAGCTCACCAAGGGCTAGCGGGGTACGACGGCAGTACTTC.

In this sample, this clone turned up a few times. The J gene is TRBJ1-1, the V gene TRBV19, with D possibly being TRBD1 (6 bases). Germline values: CDR1 LNHDA, CDR2 SQIVND (reference sequence). The CDR3 spans 15 residues. V dropped 5 bases and J dropped 6 bases, with 19 bases sitting between them. The CDR3 DNA is TGTGCCAGTAGTGCCTTGGACAGTGCCCGGGCTGAAGCTTTCTTT. The encoded protein is CASSALDSARAEAFF.

V is TRBV30 and J is TRBJ2-7, with D possibly TRBD1 on 5 matching bases. The germline V gene has CDR1 GTSNPN and CDR2 SVGIG (reference sequence). The V and J ends lost 4 bases and 0 bases respectively, with 13 bases between them. CDR3 length equals 14 residues. The CDR3 DNA follows: TGTGCCTGGAATGGGCAGGGTGTCTCCTACGAGCAGTACTTC. It specifies CAWNGQGVSYEQYF.

J is TRBJ1-1 and V is TRBV27; 10 bases map to TRBD1. Germline trimming cut 5 bases from V and 11 bases from J; bases unmatched to any gene: 5. Germline CDR1 MNHEY, CDR2 SMNVEV (reference sequence). The CDR3 extends over 12 amino acids. CDR3 sequence (DNA): TGTGCCAGCAGTGGACAGGGGGGTCTTGCTTTCTTT. Its protein product is CASSGQGGLAFF.